A single sample is the source of the 6 T cell receptor beta chains below, sequenced in a study of glioma-infiltrating T cells after dendritic cell vaccination. Time point reported: after dendritic cell vaccination, including at tumor progression/relapse. Method: immunoSEQ multiplex PCR; TCRdb's copy keeps in-frame clones and lacks some. The sample consists of about 24,000 clones, about 90% of them appearing once. The source material was blood, sampled after dendritic cell vaccination. The receptors here all came from a human donor with glioblastoma.

This clone was counted once. This chain connects TRBV7-9 to TRBJ2-1; TRBD2 matches 9 bases. V dropped 1 base and J dropped 5; count of bases not matched to a gene: 3. Germline lookup yields CDR1 SEHNR and CDR2 FQNEAQ (reference sequence). This CDR3 region has 15 residues. The CDR3 loop reads CASSLVAGENNEQFF. DNA for the CDR3: TGTGCCAGCAGCTTAGTAGCGGGGGAGAACAATGAGCAGTTCTTC.

The rearrangement uses TRBV19 and TRBJ2-1, with 9 bases lining up with TRBD1. CDR1 LNHDA and CDR2 SQIVND come from the germline V gene (reference sequence). This CDR3 spans 14 amino acids. With 5 bases clipped from V and 7 bases from J, the junction kept 6 bases outside the gene matches. The CDR3 region has the DNA TGTGCCAGTAGTCCCCGTGGGACAGGGAATGAGCAGTTCTTC. It translates to CASSPRGTGNEQFF.

This clone was seen only once. This rearrangement joins TRBV5-1 to TRBJ2-5; D is possibly TRBD1 (7 bases). This CDR3 is built from 16 residues. V was clipped by 4 bases and J by 2 bases, with 18 bases between them. Germline V gene data show CDR1 as SGHRS and CDR2 as YFSETQ. CDR3 sequence: CASSKGQGGPQETQYF. The CDR3 coding sequence is TGCGCCAGCAGCAAGGGTCAGGGGGGACCTCAAGAGACCCAGTACTTC.

This chain links TRBV10-1 with TRBJ2-5; the match to TRBD2 covers 7 bases. The junction had 2 bases not matched to a gene; V was cut back by 0 bases and J by 4 bases. CDR3 length: 14 amino acids. The germline CDR1 and CDR2 sequences are WNHNN and SYGVQD (reference sequence). As DNA, the CDR3 is TGCGCCAGCAGTGAGTCGACGGGGGGAGAGACCCAGTACTTC. Translation: CASSESTGGETQYF.

This chain joins TRBV5-6 and TRBJ1-4; D is unclear. CDR3 size: 14 residues. Trimming took off 7 bases at V and 7 bases at J, with 17 bases between the two ends. Germline V gene lookup returns CDR1 SGHDT and CDR2 YYEEEE. The CDR3 region has the DNA TGTGCCAGCGGCGGCCGGGGAAGCGGTGAAAAACTGTTTTTT. This encodes CASGGRGSGEKLFF.

This clone was seen only once. The same CDR3 is also encoded by other DNA sequences in this sample. The rearrangement uses TRBV6-6 and TRBJ1-2; TRBD1 agrees at 9 bases. This CDR3 spans 14 amino acids. Germline V lookup: CDR1 MNHNY, CDR2 SVGAGI (reference sequence). Trimming cost V 0 bases and J 8 bases; bases outside gene matches: 4. The CDR3 DNA is TGTGCCAGCAGTTACTCCAGGGACAGGGAAGGCTACACCTTC. Translating it yields CASSYSRDREGYTF.